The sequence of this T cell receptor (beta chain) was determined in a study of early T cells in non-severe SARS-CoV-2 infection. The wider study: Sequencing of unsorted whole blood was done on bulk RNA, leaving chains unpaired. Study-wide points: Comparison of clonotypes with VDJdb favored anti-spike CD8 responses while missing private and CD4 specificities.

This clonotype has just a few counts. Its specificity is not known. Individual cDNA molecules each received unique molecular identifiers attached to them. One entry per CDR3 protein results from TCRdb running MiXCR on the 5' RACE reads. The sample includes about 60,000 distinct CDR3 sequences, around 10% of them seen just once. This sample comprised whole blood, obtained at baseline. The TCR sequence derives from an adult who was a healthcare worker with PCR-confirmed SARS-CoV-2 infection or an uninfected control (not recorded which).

CDR3 sequence (DNA): TGCAGCGTTGCCTCGGGACTAGCGGTAACCGGGGAGCTGTTTTTT. Amino acid sequence: CSVASGLAVTGELFF. The V gene is TRBV29-1, the J gene TRBJ2-2; TRBD2 aligns across 11 bases. The CDR3 loop spans 15 amino acids. Germline V lookup: CDR1 SQVTM, CDR2 ANQGSEA. J gave up 5 bases and V 4 bases, and 6 bases lay outside the gene matches.